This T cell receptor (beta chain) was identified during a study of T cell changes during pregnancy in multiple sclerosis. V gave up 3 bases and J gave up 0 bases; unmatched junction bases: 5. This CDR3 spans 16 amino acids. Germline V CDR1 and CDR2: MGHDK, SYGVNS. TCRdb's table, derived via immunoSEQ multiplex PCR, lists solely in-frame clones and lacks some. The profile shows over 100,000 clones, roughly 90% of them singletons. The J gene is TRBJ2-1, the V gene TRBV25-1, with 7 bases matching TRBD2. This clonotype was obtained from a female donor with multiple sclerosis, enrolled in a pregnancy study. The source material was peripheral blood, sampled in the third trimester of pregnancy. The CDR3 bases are TGTGCCAGCAGTGATCCCGGGACTAACTCCTACAATGAGCAGTTCTTC. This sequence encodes CASSDPGTNSYNEQFF.